This TCR beta chain is drawn from a study of blood T cell repertoires in COVID-19. Study-wide background: Acute and convalescent COVID-19 specimens originated in the United States, Italy and Spain.

Germline CDR1 SGHDT, CDR2 YYEEEE. This CDR3 contains 16 residues. J lost 4 bases, V lost 4 bases, and 8 bases had no gene match. This table comes from immunoSEQ multiplex PCR, and its TCRdb copy is limited to in-frame clones, with some not included. The data show roughly 100,000 clones, with approximately 79% seen just once and more than 20% held by the top ten. The chain uses TRBV5-6 and TRBJ2-1; TRBD2 matches at 10 bases. The sample was peripheral blood. The receptor's source is a man in his sixties or seventies with active or convalescent COVID-19. DNA for the CDR3: TGTGCCAGCAGCAAGGGAGGTAGCGGGAGGTACAATGAGCAGTTCTTC. Its translation is CASSKGGSGRYNEQFF.